This T cell receptor beta chain comes out of a study of Ad26.COV2.S vaccination and SARS-CoV-2 variants. Clones were sequenced by immunoSEQ multiplex PCR, and TCRdb holds only the in-frame ones, with some missing. The sample records roughly 320,000 clones, 70% to 90% being singletons. Regarding treatment: some 20 received Ad26.COV2.S at low or high dose, single or two shots; a few received placebo; per-sample allocation not given. Each sample was drawn 63 days after the first injection (of vaccine or placebo). Cohort 1b enrolled adults aged 18-55 years in Boston. Germline V gives CDR1 MDHEN, CDR2 SYDVKM. Trimming left V 6 bases short and J 4 bases short, with 18 bases between. This CDR3 is 15 amino acids long.

The TCR originated in a person between 18 and 60 years old who received the Ad26.COV2.S COVID-19 vaccine or a placebo. Sequenced material: peripheral blood, taken in a trial of Ad26.COV2.S vaccine versus placebo. The J gene is TRBJ1-2, the V gene TRBV28; tentative D call: TRBD1 (6 bases). The CDR3 loop is CASSLGGAGFYGYTF. CDR3 DNA sequence: TGTGCCAGCAGCCTCGGGGGGGCTGGGTTCTATGGCTACACCTTC.